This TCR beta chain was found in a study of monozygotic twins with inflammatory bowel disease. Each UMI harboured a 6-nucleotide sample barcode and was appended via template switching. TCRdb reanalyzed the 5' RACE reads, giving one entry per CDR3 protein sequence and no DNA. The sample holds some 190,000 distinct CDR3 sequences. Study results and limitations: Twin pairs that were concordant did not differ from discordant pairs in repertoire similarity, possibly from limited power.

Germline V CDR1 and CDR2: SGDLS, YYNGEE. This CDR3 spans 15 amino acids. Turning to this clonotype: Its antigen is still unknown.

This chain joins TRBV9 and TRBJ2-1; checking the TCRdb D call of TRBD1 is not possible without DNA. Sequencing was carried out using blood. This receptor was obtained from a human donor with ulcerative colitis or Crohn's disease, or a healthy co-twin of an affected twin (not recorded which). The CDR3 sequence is CASSVSPYTGDEQFF.